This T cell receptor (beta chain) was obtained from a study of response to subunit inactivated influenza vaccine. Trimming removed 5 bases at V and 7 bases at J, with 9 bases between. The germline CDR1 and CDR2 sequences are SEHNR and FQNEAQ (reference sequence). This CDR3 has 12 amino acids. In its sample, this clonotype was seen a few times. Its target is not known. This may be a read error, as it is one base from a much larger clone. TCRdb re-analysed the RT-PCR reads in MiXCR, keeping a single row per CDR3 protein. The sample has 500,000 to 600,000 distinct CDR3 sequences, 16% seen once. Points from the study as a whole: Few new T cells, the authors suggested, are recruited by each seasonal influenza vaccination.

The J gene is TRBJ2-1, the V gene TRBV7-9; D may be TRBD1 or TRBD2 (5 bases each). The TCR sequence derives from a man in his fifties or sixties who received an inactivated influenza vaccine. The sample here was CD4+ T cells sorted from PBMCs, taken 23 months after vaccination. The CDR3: CASSDGGNEQFF. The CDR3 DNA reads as TGTGCCAGCAGCGATGGGGGAAATGAGCAGTTCTTC.